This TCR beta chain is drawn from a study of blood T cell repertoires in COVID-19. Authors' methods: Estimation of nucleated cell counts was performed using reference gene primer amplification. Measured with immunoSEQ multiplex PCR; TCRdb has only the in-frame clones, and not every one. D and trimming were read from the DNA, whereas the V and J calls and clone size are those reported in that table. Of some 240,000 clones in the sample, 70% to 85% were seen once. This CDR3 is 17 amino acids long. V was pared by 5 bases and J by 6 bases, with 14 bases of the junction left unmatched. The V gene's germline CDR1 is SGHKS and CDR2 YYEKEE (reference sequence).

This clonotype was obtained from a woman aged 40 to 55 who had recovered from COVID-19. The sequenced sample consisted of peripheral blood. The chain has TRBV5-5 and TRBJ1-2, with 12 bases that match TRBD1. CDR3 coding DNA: TGTGCCAGCAGGCCGGGACAGGGGGCGACTTACGGTGATGGCTACACCTTC. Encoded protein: CASRPGQGATYGDGYTF. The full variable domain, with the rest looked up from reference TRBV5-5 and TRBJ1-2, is DAGVTQSPTHLIKTRGQQVTLRCSPISGHKSVSWYQQVLGQGPQFIFQYYEKEERGRGNFPDRFSARQFPNYSSELNVNALLLGDSALYLCASRPGQGATYGDGYTFGSGTRLTVV.